The sequence of this T cell receptor (beta chain) was determined in a study of CD8 T cells in ankylosing spondylitis. Regarding the study as a whole: Blood from ankylosing spondylitis patients appeared to carry a characteristic roughly eight-variant TCR beta motif. Disease-linked clones proved CD8+ and comparatively uncommon in peripheral blood. Reportedly, matched ankylosing spondylitis synovial fluid was significantly enriched for disease-linked clones.

This clonotype was recorded a few times. Its target is unknown. One entry per CDR3 protein, called by TCRdb with MiXCR from the 5' RACE reads. The table lists 700,000 to 850,000 distinct CDR3 sequences, 10% to 15% of them singletons. The CDR3 extends over 14 amino acids. Per the germline V gene, CDR1 is SGHVS and CDR2 is FQNEAQ. The V gene lost 6 bases and the J gene lost 5 bases, with 16 bases spanning the gap. The chain couples TRBV7-8 to TRBJ2-5, with unresolved D. The TCR was taken from a male donor with ankylosing spondylitis. The source material was blood, either unsorted or a sorted T cell fraction (not recorded which). Here the CDR3 DNA reads TGTGCCAGCAGTATTTCTCTTGGGCGGGAGACCCAGTACTTC. This encodes CASSISLGRETQYF.